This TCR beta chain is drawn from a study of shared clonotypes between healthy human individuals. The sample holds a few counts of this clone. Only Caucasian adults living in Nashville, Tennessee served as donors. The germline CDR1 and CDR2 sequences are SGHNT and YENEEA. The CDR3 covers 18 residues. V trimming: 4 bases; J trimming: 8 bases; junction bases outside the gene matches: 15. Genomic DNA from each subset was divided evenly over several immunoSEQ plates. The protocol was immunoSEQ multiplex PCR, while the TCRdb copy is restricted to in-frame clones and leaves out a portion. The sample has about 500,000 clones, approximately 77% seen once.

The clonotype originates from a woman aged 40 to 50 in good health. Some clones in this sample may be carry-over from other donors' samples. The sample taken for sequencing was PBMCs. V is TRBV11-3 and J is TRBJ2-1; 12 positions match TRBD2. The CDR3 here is CASSSRTSGTGRGDEQFF. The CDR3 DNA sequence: TGTGCCAGCAGCTCCCGGACTAGCGGGACCGGTCGGGGAGATGAGCAGTTCTTC.